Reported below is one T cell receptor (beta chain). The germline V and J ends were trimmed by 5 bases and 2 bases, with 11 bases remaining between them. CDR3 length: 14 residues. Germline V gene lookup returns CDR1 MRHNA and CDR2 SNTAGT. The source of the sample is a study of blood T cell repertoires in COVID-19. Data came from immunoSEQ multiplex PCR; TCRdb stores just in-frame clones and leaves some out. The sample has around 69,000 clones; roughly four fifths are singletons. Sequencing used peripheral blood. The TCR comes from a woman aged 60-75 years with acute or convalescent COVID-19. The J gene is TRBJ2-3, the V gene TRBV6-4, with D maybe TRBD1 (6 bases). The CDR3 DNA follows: TGTGCCAGCAGTACCTTGGGGGCCACAGATACGCAGTATTTT. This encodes CASSTLGATDTQYF.